This entry lists 8 T cell receptor beta chains sequenced from one sample in a study of blood T cell repertoires in COVID-19. The repertoire was sequenced with immunoSEQ multiplex PCR; TCRdb's copy has only in-frame clones and lacks some. Seen here are 250,000 to 300,000 clones, under 90% observed once, and the top ten hold roughly a sixth. Material for sequencing was PBMCs or T cells enriched from blood (not recorded which). The receptors stem from a man aged 18-30 years who had recovered from COVID-19.

This clone has only a few counts. The chain couples TRBV2 to TRBJ2-1; 10 nucleotides match TRBD2. Germline V lookup: CDR1 SNHLY, CDR2 FYNNEI. V was clipped by 6 bases and J by 8 bases; unmatched bases: 13. The CDR3 runs 16 residues. The CDR3 protein is CASRIRGLAPEDEQFF. The CDR3 region has the DNA TGTGCCAGCAGAATCCGGGGACTAGCGCCAGAGGATGAGCAGTTCTTC.

This chain connects TRBV2 to TRBJ1-6; D call uncertain. The CDR3 contains 15 residues. CDR1 is SNHLY, CDR2 FYNNEI, per germline. V was shortened by 1 base and J by 3 bases, with 7 bases between the two germline ends. This CDR3 reads CASSEVQFYNSPLHF. The DNA for the CDR3 is TGTGCCAGCAGTGAAGTTCAGTTCTATAATTCACCCCTCCACTTT.

This clone was seen a handful of times. The chain employs TRBV30 and TRBJ1-1, with unresolved D. Per germline, CDR1 GTSNPN and CDR2 SVGIG (reference sequence). The V gene lost 4 bases and the J gene lost 1 base, with 10 bases spanning the gap. The CDR3 runs to 13 residues. The DNA of the CDR3 is TGTGCCTGGACCCTTTCAGAGAACACTGAAGCTTTCTTT. Encoded protein: CAWTLSENTEAFF.

This chain joins TRBV7-6 and TRBJ2-7; 11 nucleotides align to TRBD1. This CDR3 spans 15 amino acids. The J segment lost 2 bases and the V segment lost 5 bases, leaving 5 bases of the junction unmatched. Germline lookup yields CDR1 SGHVS and CDR2 FNYEAQ. The CDR3 region is CASSIGTGGPYEQYF. CDR3 bases: TGTGCCAGCAGCATAGGGACAGGGGGGCCCTACGAGCAGTACTTC.

This chain joins TRBV10-3 and TRBJ2-2; TRBD2 aligns across 14 bases. CDR1 is ENHRY and CDR2 is SYGVKD in the germline V gene. V shed 10 bases, J shed 4 bases, and the junction held 17 bases outside the gene matches. The CDR3 is 19 residues long. CDR3 coding DNA: TGTGCCACCCATGAGACGGGACTAGCGGGAGACTTACCCACCGGGGAGCTGTTTTTT. Translating gives CATHETGLAGDLPTGELFF.

This chain joins TRBV4-2 and TRBJ2-1; 11 bases agree with TRBD2. The CDR3 consists of 19 residues. With 1 base clipped from V and 0 bases from J, the junction kept 8 bases outside the gene matches. CDR1 and CDR2 (germline): LGHNA, YNFKEQ. The CDR3 bases are TGTGCCAGCAGCCAAGCCGGAGTAGCGGGGGGGAGCTCCTACAATGAGCAGTTCTTC. This gives the protein CASSQAGVAGGSSYNEQFF.

This chain links TRBV25-1 with TRBJ1-2, with unresolved D. CDR3 length: 14 amino acids. CDR1 and CDR2 (germline): MGHDK, SYGVNS. V was cut by 4 bases and J by 6 bases, with 15 bases left in between. The CDR3 DNA follows: TGTGCCAGCAGTGCGTCCCATATACGCGATGGCTACACCTTC. Translated, it gives CASSASHIRDGYTF.

J is TRBJ2-5 and V is TRBV13; D is possibly TRBD2 (6 bases). CDR3 length equals 15 residues. V lost 5 bases to trimming and J lost 5 bases, with 18 bases between them. Germline lookup yields CDR1 PRHDT and CDR2 FYEKMQ (reference sequence). The CDR3 DNA follows: TGTGCCAGCAGCGCAGCGTACGGGGCGGGGGAGACCCAGTACTTC. Its protein product is CASSAAYGAGETQYF.